Listed here are 20 T cell receptor beta chains from one sample, sequenced in a study of shared clonotypes between healthy human individuals. Profiling relied on immunoSEQ multiplex PCR, and the TCRdb table lists in-frame clones only, not all of them. The sample lists 2 million to 2.5 million clones; approximately 93% were seen once. Source material: naive CD4+ T cells from PBMCs. Subset denoted: CD45RA+ positively selected. All receptors come from a man aged 18-30 years in good health. Some clones in this sample may be carry-over from other donors' samples.

This clone was observed a single time. The rearrangement links TRBV5-4 to TRBJ2-7; either TRBD1 or TRBD2 may supply D (6 bases each). Germline CDR1 and CDR2: SGHNT and YYREEE (reference sequence). The CDR3 length is 15 residues. V lost 0 bases to trimming and J lost 6 bases, with 16 bases between them. The CDR3 is CASSLGQGSGSEQYF. The CDR3 DNA reads as TGTGCCAGCAGCTTGGGGCAGGGGAGCGGGTCCGAGCAGTACTTC.

The chain combines TRBV9 with TRBJ2-3, with 9 nucleotides matching TRBD2. The length of the CDR3 is 16 residues. The V gene end was trimmed by 4 bases and the J gene end by 0 bases; junction bases not matched to a gene: 6. In germline, CDR1 is SGDLS, CDR2 YYNGEE. The CDR3 sequence: CASSHSGTSSTDTQYF. In DNA, the CDR3 is TGTGCCAGCAGCCACTCCGGGACTAGCAGCACAGATACGCAGTATTTT.

This rearrangement joins TRBV28 to TRBJ2-3, with 11 bases fitting TRBD2. The V and J ends lost 6 bases and 5 bases, in that order; junction bases with no gene match: 7. This CDR3 is built from 15 residues. CDR1 is MDHEN and CDR2 is SYDVKM in the germline V gene. CDR3 DNA: TGTGCCAGCAGCATTAGCGGGAGGGTGATAGATACGCAGTATTTT. It yields the protein CASSISGRVIDTQYF.

This chain joins TRBV10-1 and TRBJ1-1; tentatively, D is TRBD1 (5 bases). The CDR3 extends over 12 amino acids. V shed 5 bases and J shed 8 bases, with 12 bases lying between them. CDR1 WNHNN and CDR2 SYGVQD come from the germline V gene (reference sequence). The DNA of the CDR3 is TGCGCCAGCAGTCTCAGGGAGGGCGAAGCTTTCTTT. It translates to CASSLREGEAFF.

The rearrangement links TRBV5-5 to TRBJ2-3; D is uncertain. The CDR3 is made up of 14 amino acids. Deletions cut 1 base from V and 2 bases from J, with 8 bases between. CDR1 is SGHKS and CDR2 is YYEKEE in the germline V gene (reference sequence). The CDR3 DNA reads as TGTGCCAGCAGCTTGTTAGGCAACACAGATACGCAGTATTTT. This sequence encodes CASSLLGNTDTQYF.

The rearrangement links TRBV19 to TRBJ1-1, with D unresolved. Trimming removed 3 bases at V and 1 base at J, with 6 bases between. The CDR3 consists of 13 residues. Germline lookup yields CDR1 LNHDA and CDR2 SQIVND (reference sequence). DNA of the CDR3: TGTGCCAGTAGTATTACACCGAACACTGAAGCTTTCTTT. Protein product: CASSITPNTEAFF.

The V call is TRBV6-1, the J call TRBJ2-7; 8 nucleotides align to TRBD2. Germline assignment: CDR1 MNHNS and CDR2 SASEGT. CDR3 size: 15 residues. Trimming cost V 7 bases and J 6 bases; bases outside gene matches: 14. CDR3 region: CASNDPAGVEGEQYF. In DNA, the CDR3 is TGTGCCAGCAACGACCCAGCGGGAGTTGAAGGCGAGCAGTACTTC.

The V call is TRBV7-3, the J call TRBJ2-2; 10 positions match TRBD2. V shed 5 bases, J shed 3 bases, and the junction held 9 bases outside the gene matches. Germline CDR1 SGHTA, CDR2 FQGTGA. The CDR3 is made up of 17 amino acids. CDR3 sequence reads: CASSPQPGLADTGELFF. The CDR3 DNA follows: TGTGCCAGCAGCCCCCAACCCGGACTAGCGGACACCGGGGAGCTGTTTTTT.

This clone showed up just once. The V call is TRBV21-1, the J call TRBJ2-1; no check of the table's D call, TRBD2, against the DNA was made. TRBV21-1 is a pseudogene locus. This CDR3 has 16 residues. For the CDR3, the DNA is TGTGCCAGCAGCAAAACGGCGGCGCGGCCCTACAATGAGCAGTTCTTC. This gives the protein CASSKTAARPYNEQFF.

The CDR3 coding sequence is TGCGCCAGCAGCTTGGGGGGGACTAGCGGTCCGTATTTT. Its translation: CASSLGGTSGPYF. The V call is TRBV5-1, the J call TRBJ2-3; 11 bases fit TRBD2. Germline CDR1 is SGHRS and CDR2 is YFSETQ. This CDR3 is 13 amino acids long. Unmatched junction bases numbered 5, after V lost 0 bases and J lost 14 bases.

This clone has a single count. The chain combines TRBV27 with TRBJ2-7; D possibly corresponds to TRBD1 (5 bases). Trimming removed 5 bases from V and 4 bases from J, with 15 bases in between. This CDR3 contains 14 residues. CDR1 is MNHEY, CDR2 SMNVEV, per germline (reference sequence). The CDR3 DNA reads TGTGCCAGCAGTAAACAGGAGTTTCTTTACGAGCAGTACTTC. This gives the protein CASSKQEFLYEQYF.

The chain links TRBV7-8 to TRBJ2-1, with D unclear. The CDR3 has 14 residues. Germline CDR1 SGHVS, CDR2 FQNEAQ. V lost 5 bases to trimming and J lost 4 bases, with 12 bases between them. The CDR3 reads CASSPRNPYNEQFF. The CDR3 DNA reads TGTGCCAGCAGCCCTCGGAACCCATACAATGAGCAGTTCTTC. Combining the CDR3 with reference TRBV7-8 and TRBJ2-1 gives the whole variable domain GAGVSQSPRYKVAKRGQDVALRCDPISGHVSLFWYQQALGQGPEFLTYFQNEAQLDKSGLPSDRFFAERPEGSVSTLKIQRTQQEDSAVYLCASSPRNPYNEQFFGPGTRLTVL.

With respect to this clone: Other DNA variants within this sample encode the same CDR3. This chain uses TRBV28 with TRBJ2-3; D is unresolved. The V and J ends lost 5 bases and 2 bases respectively, with 5 bases between them. The CDR3 consists of 12 residues. Germline lookup yields CDR1 MDHEN and CDR2 SYDVKM. The CDR3 region is CASSLPTDTQYF. The CDR3 DNA is TGTGCCAGCAGTCTCCCCACAGATACGCAGTATTTT.

The V and J genes are TRBV5-1 and TRBJ2-3; 11 nucleotides align to TRBD2. Germline CDR1 and CDR2: SGHRS and YFSETQ. The CDR3 loop spans 20 amino acids. After removal of 4 bases from V and 0 bases from J, the junction contained 16 bases not matched to a gene. The CDR3 DNA reads TGCGCCAGCAGCCCACCCCTCCTAGCGGGAGGTGGTACTAGCACAGATACGCAGTATTTT. This codes for CASSPPLLAGGGTSTDTQYF.

This chain connects TRBV28 to TRBJ1-2; D unresolved. Germline CDR1 and CDR2: MDHEN and SYDVKM. This CDR3 is built from 13 residues. V was shortened by 5 bases and J by 4 bases, with 11 bases between the two germline ends. The CDR3: CASSPFGVYGYTF. The CDR3 nucleotides read TGTGCCAGCAGTCCCTTCGGGGTCTATGGCTACACCTTC.

The V and J genes are TRBV23-1 and TRBJ2-6; possible D gene TRBD1, 6 bases. TRBV23-1 is classed as an ORF, of uncertain function. This CDR3 is 18 amino acids long. V lost 3 bases to trimming and J lost 0 bases, with 15 bases between them. The CDR3 loop reads CASSHPGHQSSGANVLTF. In nucleotides, the CDR3 is TGCGCCAGCAGTCATCCGGGACACCAAAGCTCTGGGGCCAACGTCCTGACTTTC.

This rearrangement joins TRBV12-5 to TRBJ2-1, with no clear D. V lost 6 bases to trimming and J lost 7 bases, with 7 bases between them. CDR1 is LGHNT, CDR2 FRNRAP, per germline. The CDR3 loop spans 11 amino acids. CDR3 DNA sequence: TGTGCTAGTGGCAAGGGTAATGAGCAGTTCTTC. Its protein is CASGKGNEQFF. Variable domain in full (rest from reference TRBV12-5 and TRBJ2-1): DARVTQTPRHKVTEMGQEVTMRCQPILGHNTVFWYRQTMMQGLELLAYFRNRAPLDDSGMPKDRFSAEMPDATLATLKIQPSEPRDSAVYFCASGKGNEQFFGPGTRLTVL.

This sequence joins TRBV19 and TRBJ2-1; D perhaps matches TRBD1 (5 bases). Germline CDR1 reads LNHDA; CDR2 reads SQIVND (reference sequence). The V gene lost 4 bases and the J gene lost 7 bases, with 29 bases spanning the gap. The length of the CDR3 is 19 residues. CDR3 DNA: TGTGCCAGTAGTACCCAATCTGCGACACGGCGGACAAGGGCAAATGAGCAGTTCTTC. Translating gives CASSTQSATRRTRANEQFF.

The chain joins TRBV11-3 to TRBJ1-4; weak D call: TRBD1 (5 bases). The CDR3 is 14 residues long. V was pared by 5 bases and J by 4 bases, with 11 bases between. CDR1 is SGHNT, CDR2 YENEEA, per germline. The CDR3 protein is CASSPGTGNEKLFF. As DNA, the CDR3 is TGTGCCAGCAGCCCCGGGACCGGTAATGAAAAACTGTTTTTT.

This rearrangement joins TRBV19 to TRBJ2-7; TRBD2 matches at 8 bases. CDR3 size: 14 residues. From germline, CDR1 is LNHDA and CDR2 SQIVND (reference sequence). V shed 6 bases, J shed 3 bases, and the junction held 7 bases outside the gene matches. The CDR3 coding sequence is TGTGCCAGTAGGCGAGCGGGAGCCCGCTACGAGCAGTACTTC. Residues: CASRRAGARYEQYF.